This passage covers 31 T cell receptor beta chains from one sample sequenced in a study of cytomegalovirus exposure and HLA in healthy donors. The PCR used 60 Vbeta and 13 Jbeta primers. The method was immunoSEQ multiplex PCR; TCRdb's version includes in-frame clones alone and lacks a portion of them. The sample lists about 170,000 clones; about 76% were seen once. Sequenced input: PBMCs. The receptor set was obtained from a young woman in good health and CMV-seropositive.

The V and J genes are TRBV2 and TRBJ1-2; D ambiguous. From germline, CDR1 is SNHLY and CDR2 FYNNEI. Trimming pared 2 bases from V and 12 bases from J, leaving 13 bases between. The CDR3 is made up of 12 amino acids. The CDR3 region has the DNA TGTGCCAGCAGTGAACGCAGAGAAGGAGACACCTTC. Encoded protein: CASSERREGDTF.

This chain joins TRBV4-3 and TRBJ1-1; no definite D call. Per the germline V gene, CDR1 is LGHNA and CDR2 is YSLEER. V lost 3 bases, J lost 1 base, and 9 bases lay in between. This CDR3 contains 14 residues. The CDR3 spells CASSHTQENTEAFF. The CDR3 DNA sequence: TGCGCCAGCAGCCACACCCAGGAGAACACTGAAGCTTTCTTT.

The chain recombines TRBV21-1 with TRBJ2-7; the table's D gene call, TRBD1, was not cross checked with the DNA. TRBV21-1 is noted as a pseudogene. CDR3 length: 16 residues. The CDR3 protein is CASSKGQFAPSYEQYF. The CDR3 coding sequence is TGTGCCAGCAGCAAAGGACAGTTTGCACCCTCCTACGAGCAGTACTTC.

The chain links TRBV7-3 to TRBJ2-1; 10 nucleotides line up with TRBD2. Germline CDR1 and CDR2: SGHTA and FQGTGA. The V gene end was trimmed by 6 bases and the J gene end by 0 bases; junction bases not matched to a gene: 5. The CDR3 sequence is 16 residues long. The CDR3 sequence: CASSSAGGTSYNEQFF. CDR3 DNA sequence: TGTGCCAGCAGTTCAGCGGGGGGGACCTCCTACAATGAGCAGTTCTTC.

CDR3 in DNA: TGTGCCAGCAGCTTGGTTGCTAGCGGCACAGATACGCAGTATTTT. This encodes CASSLVASGTDTQYF. The chain uses TRBV5-4 and TRBJ2-3; a weak D match, TRBD2 (6 bases). The CDR3 contains 15 residues. The V gene lost 0 bases and the J gene lost 1 base, with 9 bases spanning the gap. CDR1 and CDR2 (germline): SGHNT, YYREEE (reference sequence).

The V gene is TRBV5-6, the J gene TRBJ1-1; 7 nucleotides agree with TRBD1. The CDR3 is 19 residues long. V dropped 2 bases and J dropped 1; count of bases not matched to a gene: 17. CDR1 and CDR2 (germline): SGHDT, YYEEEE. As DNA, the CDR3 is TGTGCCAGCAGCTTACGGTTGATGACAGGGCGTCAAGGGAACACTGAAGCTTTCTTT. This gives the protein CASSLRLMTGRQGNTEAFF.

CDR3 protein: CASSTQTGGITEAFF. The DNA of the CDR3 is TGTGCCAGCAGTACCCAGACAGGGGGGATCACTGAAGCTTTCTTT. V is TRBV27 and J is TRBJ1-1; TRBD1 matches 9 bases. V dropped 5 bases and J dropped 4; count of bases not matched to a gene: 8. Germline loops: CDR1 MNHEY, CDR2 SMNVEV (reference sequence). The CDR3 consists of 15 residues.

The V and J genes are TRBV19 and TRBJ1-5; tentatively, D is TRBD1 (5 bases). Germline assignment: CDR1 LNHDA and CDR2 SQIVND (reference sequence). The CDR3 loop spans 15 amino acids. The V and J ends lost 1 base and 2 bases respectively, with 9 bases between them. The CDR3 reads CASSIARDRNQPQHF. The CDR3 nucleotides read TGTGCCAGTAGTATAGCCAGGGATCGCAATCAGCCCCAGCATTTT.

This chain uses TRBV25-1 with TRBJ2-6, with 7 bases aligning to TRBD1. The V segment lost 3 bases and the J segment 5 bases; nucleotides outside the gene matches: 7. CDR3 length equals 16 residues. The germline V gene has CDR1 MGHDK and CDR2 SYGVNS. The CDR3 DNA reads TGTGCCAGCAGTGACCCAAGACAGGGCTGGGCCAACGTCCTGACTTTC. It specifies CASSDPRQGWANVLTF.

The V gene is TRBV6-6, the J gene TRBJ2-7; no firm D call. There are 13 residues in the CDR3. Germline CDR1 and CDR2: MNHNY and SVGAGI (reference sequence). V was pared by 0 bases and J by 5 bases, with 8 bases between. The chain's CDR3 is CASSYSSLHEQYF. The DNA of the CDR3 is TGTGCCAGCAGTTACTCGAGTTTGCACGAGCAGTACTTC.

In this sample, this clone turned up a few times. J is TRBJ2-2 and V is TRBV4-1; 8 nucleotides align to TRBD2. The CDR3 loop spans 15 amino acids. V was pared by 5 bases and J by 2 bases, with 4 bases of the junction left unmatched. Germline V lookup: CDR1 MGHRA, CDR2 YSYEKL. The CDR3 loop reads CASSYGGVNTGELFF. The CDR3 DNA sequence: TGCGCCAGCAGCTACGGGGGGGTTAACACCGGGGAGCTGTTTTTT.

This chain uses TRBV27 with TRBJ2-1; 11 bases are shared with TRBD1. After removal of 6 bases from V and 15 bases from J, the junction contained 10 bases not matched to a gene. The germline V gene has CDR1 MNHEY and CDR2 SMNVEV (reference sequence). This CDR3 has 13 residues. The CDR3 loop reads CASSLGGDRGMFF. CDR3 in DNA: TGTGCCAGCAGCCTCGGCGGGGACAGGGGGATGTTCTTC.

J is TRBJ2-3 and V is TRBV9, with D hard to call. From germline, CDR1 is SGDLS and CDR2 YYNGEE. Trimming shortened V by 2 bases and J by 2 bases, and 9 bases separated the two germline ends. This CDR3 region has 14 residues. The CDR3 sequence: CASSVPRDTDTQYF. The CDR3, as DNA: TGTGCCAGCAGCGTTCCCCGAGACACAGATACGCAGTATTTT.

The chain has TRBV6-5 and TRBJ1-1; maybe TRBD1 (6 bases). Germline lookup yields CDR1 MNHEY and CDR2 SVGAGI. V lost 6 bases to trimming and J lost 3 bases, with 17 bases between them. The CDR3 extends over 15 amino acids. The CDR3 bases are TGTGCCAGCAGACCCGAGGGGGTAGGGGACACTGAAGCTTTCTTT. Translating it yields CASRPEGVGDTEAFF.

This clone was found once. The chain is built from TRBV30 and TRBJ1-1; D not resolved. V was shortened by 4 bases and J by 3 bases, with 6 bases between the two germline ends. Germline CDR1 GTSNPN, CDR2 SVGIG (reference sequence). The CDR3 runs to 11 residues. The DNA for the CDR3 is TGTGCCTGGATACTCCACACTGAAGCTTTCTTT. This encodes CAWILHTEAFF.

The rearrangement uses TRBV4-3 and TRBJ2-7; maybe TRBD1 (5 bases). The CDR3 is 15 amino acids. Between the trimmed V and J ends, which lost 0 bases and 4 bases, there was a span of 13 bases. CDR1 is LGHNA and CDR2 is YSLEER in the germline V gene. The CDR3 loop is CASSQDAQGSYEQYF. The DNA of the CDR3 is TGCGCCAGCAGCCAAGACGCCCAGGGTAGTTACGAGCAGTACTTC.

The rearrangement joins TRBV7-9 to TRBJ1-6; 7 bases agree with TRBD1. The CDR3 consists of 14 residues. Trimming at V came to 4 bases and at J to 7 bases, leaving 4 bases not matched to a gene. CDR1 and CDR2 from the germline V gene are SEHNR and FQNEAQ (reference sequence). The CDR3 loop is CASSSTGRNSPLHF. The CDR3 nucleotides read TGTGCCAGCAGCTCGACAGGGCGGAATTCACCCCTCCACTTT.

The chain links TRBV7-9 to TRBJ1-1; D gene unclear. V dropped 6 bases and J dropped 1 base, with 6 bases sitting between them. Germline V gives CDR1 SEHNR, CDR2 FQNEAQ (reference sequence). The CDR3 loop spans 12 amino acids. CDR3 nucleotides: TGTGCCAGCAGGGGAGAGAACACTGAAGCTTTCTTT. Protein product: CASRGENTEAFF.

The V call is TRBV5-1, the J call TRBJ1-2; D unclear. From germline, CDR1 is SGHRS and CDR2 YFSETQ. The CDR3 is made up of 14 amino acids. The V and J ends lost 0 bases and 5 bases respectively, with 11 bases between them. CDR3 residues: CASSLAEGPYGYTF. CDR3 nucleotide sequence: TGCGCCAGCAGCTTGGCCGAGGGCCCTTATGGCTACACCTTC.

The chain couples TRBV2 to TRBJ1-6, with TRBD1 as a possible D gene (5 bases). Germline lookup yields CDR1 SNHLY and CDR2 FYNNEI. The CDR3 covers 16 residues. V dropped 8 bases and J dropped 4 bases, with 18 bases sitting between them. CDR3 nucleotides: TGTGCCAGCCAAGGCGGGCGGGGCGCGTATAATTCACCCCTCCACTTT. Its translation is CASQGGRGAYNSPLHF.

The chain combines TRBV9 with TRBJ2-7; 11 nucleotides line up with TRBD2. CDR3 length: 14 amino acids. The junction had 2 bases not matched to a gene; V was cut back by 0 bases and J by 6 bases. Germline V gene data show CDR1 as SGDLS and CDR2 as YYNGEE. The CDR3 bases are TGTGCCAGCAGCGTAGGACTAGCGGGGTTCGAGCAGTACTTC. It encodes CASSVGLAGFEQYF.

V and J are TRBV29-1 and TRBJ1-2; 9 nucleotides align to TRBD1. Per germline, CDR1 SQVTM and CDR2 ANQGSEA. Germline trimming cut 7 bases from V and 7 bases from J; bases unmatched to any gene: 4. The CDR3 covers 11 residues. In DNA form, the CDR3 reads TGCAGCGGATACAGGGGGCTTGGCTACACCTTC. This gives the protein CSGYRGLGYTF.

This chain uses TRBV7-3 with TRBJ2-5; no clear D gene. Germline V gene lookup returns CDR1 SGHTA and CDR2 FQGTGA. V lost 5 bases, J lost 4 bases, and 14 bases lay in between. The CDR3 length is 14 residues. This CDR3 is CASSPTSAGETQYF. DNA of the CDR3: TGTGCCAGCAGCCCCACGAGTGCTGGAGAGACCCAGTACTTC. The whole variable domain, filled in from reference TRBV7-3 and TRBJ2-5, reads GAGVSQTPSNKVTEKGKYVELRCDPISGHTALYWYRQSLGQGPEFLIYFQGTGAADDSGLPNDRFFAVRPEGSVSTLKIQRTERGDSAVYLCASSPTSAGETQYFGPGTRLLVL.

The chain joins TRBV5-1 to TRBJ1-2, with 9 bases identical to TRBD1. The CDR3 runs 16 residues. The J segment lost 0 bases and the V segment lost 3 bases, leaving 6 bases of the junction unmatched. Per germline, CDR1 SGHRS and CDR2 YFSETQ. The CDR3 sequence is CASSSGTGRANYGYTF. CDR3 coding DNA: TGCGCCAGCAGCTCGGGGACAGGGAGAGCTAACTATGGCTACACCTTC.

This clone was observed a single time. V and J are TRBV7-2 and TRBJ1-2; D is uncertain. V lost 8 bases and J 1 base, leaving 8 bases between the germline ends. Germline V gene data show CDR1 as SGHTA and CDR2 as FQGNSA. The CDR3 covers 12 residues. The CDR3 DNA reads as TGTGCCAGCGGCTCCTTTAACTATGGCTACACCTTC. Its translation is CASGSFNYGYTF.

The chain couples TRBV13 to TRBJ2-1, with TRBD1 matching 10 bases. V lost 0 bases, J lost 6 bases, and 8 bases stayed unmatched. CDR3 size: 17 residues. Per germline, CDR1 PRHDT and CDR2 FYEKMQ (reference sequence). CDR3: CASSLGTGTGAVNEQFF. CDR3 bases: TGTGCCAGCAGCTTAGGGACCGGGACAGGGGCGGTCAATGAGCAGTTCTTC.

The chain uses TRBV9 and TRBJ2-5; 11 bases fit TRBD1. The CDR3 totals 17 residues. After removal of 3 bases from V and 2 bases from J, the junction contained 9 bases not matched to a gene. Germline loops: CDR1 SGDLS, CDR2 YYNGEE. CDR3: CASSAGQGARRQETQYF. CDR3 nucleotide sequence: TGTGCCAGCAGCGCCGGACAGGGGGCGCGGCGGCAAGAGACCCAGTACTTC.

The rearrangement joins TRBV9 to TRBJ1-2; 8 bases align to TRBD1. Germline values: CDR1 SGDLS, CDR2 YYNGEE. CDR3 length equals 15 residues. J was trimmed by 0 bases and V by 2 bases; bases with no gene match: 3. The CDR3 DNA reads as TGTGCCAGCAGCGTCGGACAGGGACCTAACTATGGCTACACCTTC. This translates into CASSVGQGPNYGYTF.

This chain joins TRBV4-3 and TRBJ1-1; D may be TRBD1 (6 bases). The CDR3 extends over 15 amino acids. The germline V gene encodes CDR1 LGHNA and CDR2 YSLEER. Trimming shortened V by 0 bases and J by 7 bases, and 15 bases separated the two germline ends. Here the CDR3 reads CASSQDVGGGNEAFF. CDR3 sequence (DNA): TGCGCCAGCAGCCAAGACGTAGGGGGAGGGAATGAAGCTTTCTTT.

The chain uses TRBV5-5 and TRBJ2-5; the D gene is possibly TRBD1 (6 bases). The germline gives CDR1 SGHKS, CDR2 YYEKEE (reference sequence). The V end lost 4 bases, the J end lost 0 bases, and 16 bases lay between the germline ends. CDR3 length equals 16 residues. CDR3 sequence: CASSADSWVYQETQYF. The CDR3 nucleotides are TGTGCCAGCAGCGCGGACAGTTGGGTGTACCAAGAGACCCAGTACTTC.

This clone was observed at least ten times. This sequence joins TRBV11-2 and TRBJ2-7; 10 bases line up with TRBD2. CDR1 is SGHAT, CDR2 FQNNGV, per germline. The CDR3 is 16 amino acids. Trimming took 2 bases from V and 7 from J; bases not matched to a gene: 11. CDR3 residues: CASSLSVLAGLREQYF. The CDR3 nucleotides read TGTGCCAGCAGCTTATCAGTACTAGCGGGGTTGAGAGAGCAGTACTTC.